This section outlines one T cell receptor (beta chain) sequence together with its context. The antigen it recognizes is unknown. The record has no base qualities; no much larger clone is one base away. The time point label, as the study defines it: about 28 days (+/-7) after the second vaccine dose. Because spike-specific TCR depth and breadth did not differ between the two schedules, AZD1222 recipients who got a second dose at roughly 4 weeks were pooled with those who got a second dose at roughly 12 weeks. Samples from vaccinated people were obtained from the UK trials COV001 and COV002, which included a single-blind randomized controlled phase 2/3 trial of AZD1222 (ChAdOx1 nCoV-19) in healthy adults. Trial participant PBMC samples were collected at day 0 and day 28 after the second dose for TCRbeta chain sequencing. The CDR3 regions of human TCRbeta chains were subjected to immunosequencing. As for the authors' bioinformatics: Repertoire TCRs were matched against a reference library of SARS-CoV-2-specific TCRs generated with the MIRA antigen-specificity platform. Breadth meant the fraction of unique TCRs that were SARS-CoV-2-associated, whereas depth meant the fraction of total T cells that were SARS-CoV-2-associated. Using the MIRA data, each spike-specific TCR was mapped to the spike region that the TCR reacts to and placed in a CD4 or CD8 class. Log10-transformed breadth and depth values were compared by one-way ANOVA with Sidak's multiple comparisons tests. Entries here come from immuneACCESS through TCRdb and include only in-frame sequences with V and J called. Some clones fail to appear in such tables; in the studies checked, an unresolved V gene covers under half of the shortfall, and the cause of the remainder is unknown. V and J calls and clone size are copied from that table; D and trimming were computed from the DNA. The sample has 150,000 or so clones on record, approximately 90% of them singletons. The ten largest clones represent over 3% of the sample.

This entry belongs to a study of T cell responses to AZD1222 COVID-19 vaccine (dated by TCRdb to about 2021). Looking at the study overall: TCR sequencing was performed for 230 to 250 trial participants, of whom around 210 were given two doses of AZD1222 and approximately 25 were given two doses of MenACWY control vaccine. Trial participants were enrolled into age subgroups of 18-55, 56-69 and 70-plus years, which contained about 150, 28 and 57 TCR-sequenced participants, respectively. Study-wide findings and limitations: CD4 TCRs associated with the vaccine covered the entire spike protein, and the dominant responses were in regions 160-218 and 743-854. Only five to seven AZD1222 recipients were SARS-CoV-2 seropositive at baseline, limiting conclusions about previously exposed vaccinees. Epitopes outside the regions mutated in the B.1.351 and B.1.1.7 variants were reportedly recognized by nearly half of the unique spike-specific TCRs. After two AZD1222 doses, spike-specific TCR breadth and depth were significantly higher than at day 0 and than in MenACWY recipients. The 56-69-year group was small, and its depth increase did not reach significance, likely because of low power. Most participants were white British and females outnumbered males, and the authors suggested that clonal diversity may have been underestimated. Because no samples from the day 14 peak response were available, repertoires could be characterized only after the peak T cell response.

This receptor was obtained from an adult who received the AZD1222 COVID-19 vaccine. The sequencing used peripheral blood, collected 28 days after the second AZD1222 dose.

The DNA is TGTGCCTGGAGTGACCCGACAGGGATAGCCAAAAACATTCAGTACTTC. This gives the protein CAWSDPTGIAKNIQYF. The receptor chain draws on TRBV30 and TRBJ2-4; TRBD1 agrees with 7 junctional bases. Ends trimmed: V by 1 base, J by 0 bases; bases unmatched to a gene: 6. The CDR1 and CDR2 encoded by the germline V gene (reference sequence) are GTSNPN and SVGIG. The CDR3 runs 16 residues from the cysteine to the phenylalanine. The DNA shown is the 48-base CDR3, in frame from base 1.